This T cell receptor beta chain appears in the sequencing data of a study of T cells in severe cutaneous drug reactions. Across the whole study: Blister fluid/cells and PBMC came from acute- or recovery-stage patients.

Sequenced patients had Stevens-Johnson syndrome or toxic epidermal necrolysis caused by carbamazepine. TCR subtype-specific primers in iRepertoire multiplex PCR prepared libraries for bulk and single-cell sequencing. Input for bulk TCR libraries: roughly 100-550 ng RNA per sample. One entry per CDR3 protein, without DNA, is what TCRdb gives after re-calling the multiplex PCR reads. The sample table includes about 21,000 distinct CDR3 sequences. Material: PBMCs. The origin of this receptor is a human donor with toxic epidermal necrolysis, a severe cutaneous drug reaction.

CDR3 sequence: CASSLALGRNTDTQYF. The chain joins TRBV7-9 to TRBJ2-3. From germline, CDR1 is SEHNR and CDR2 FQNEAQ (reference sequence). The CDR3 is made up of 16 amino acids.